This T cell receptor beta chain was retrieved from a study of Graves' ophthalmopathy and Graves' hyperthyroidism. About the research overall: Hyperthyroidism showing no ophthalmopathy within 18 months of follow-up was stable. Study observations and caveats: The model's ophthalmopathy progression predictions had approximately 71% sensitivity and 72.22% specificity. In blood, most expanded thyroid clonotypes above 0.001 frequency were also detected.

This CDR3 contains 15 residues. The V gene lost 4 bases and the J gene lost 0 bases, with 14 bases spanning the gap. Germline V gene sequence: CDR1 SGHKS, CDR2 YYEKEE (reference sequence). RNA served as the template for amplifying TCR beta CDR3 regions. The first round was an RT-PCR with HTBI primers, and the second round was a multiplex PCR. One entry per CDR3 protein, called by TCRdb with MiXCR from the multiplex PCR reads. The table lists around 520,000 distinct CDR3 sequences, 35% to 40% of them singletons. Exclusion applied to patients with other autoimmune diseases, uncontrolled infections, pregnancy or lactation. This clonotype was counted between two and nine times. Its antigen is currently unknown.

The chain uses TRBV5-5 and TRBJ2-7; maybe TRBD1 (5 bases). The material sequenced was peripheral blood or thyroid tissue (not recorded which). The sequence was obtained from an adult man with Graves' hyperthyroidism. Here the CDR3 DNA reads TGTGCCAGCAGCCGATGGGGCAGGAACTCCTACGAGCAGTACTTC. Protein: CASSRWGRNSYEQYF.